This TCR beta chain appears in the sequencing data of a study of T cell changes during pregnancy in multiple sclerosis. The CDR3 covers 15 residues. Per the germline V gene, CDR1 is SGHDT and CDR2 is YYEEEE. V was clipped by 0 bases and J by 6 bases; unmatched bases: 5. The data were produced by immunoSEQ multiplex PCR, yet TCRdb's version contains in-frame clones alone and is incomplete. The table has about 88,000 clones, about 92% seen once; the top ten hold 1.5%. The clonotype comes from a female donor with multiple sclerosis, enrolled in a pregnancy study. This chain uses TRBV5-6 with TRBJ2-7; 11 bases match TRBD1. This specimen consisted of peripheral blood, obtained in the first trimester of pregnancy. CDR3 nucleotides: TGTGCCAGCAGCTTGGACCGGGACAGGGGGTCCGAGCAGTACTTC. Its translation: CASSLDRDRGSEQYF.